Detailed here is one T cell receptor (beta chain). It was with a sample-barcoded 5' primer and a J-beta primer mix that a second PCR of roughly 7 to 12 cycles was run. TCRdb re-derived calls from the 5' RACE reads in MiXCR, one entry per CDR3 protein. Of 600,000 to 1,000,000 distinct CDR3 sequences listed, about 62% are singletons. These data come from a study of blood T cells in healthy people across ages. V was trimmed by 6 bases and J by 8 bases, leaving 17 bases between them. CDR3 length equals 14 residues. Germline CDR1 MDHEN, CDR2 SYDVKM. This chain joins TRBV28 and TRBJ2-1; a possible D gene is TRBD2 (6 bases). Sequencing was performed on blood. This TCR was sampled from a man between 25 and 39 years old in good health. This CDR3 is CASRAGKVLDEQFF. CDR3 sequence (DNA): TGTGCCAGCAGGGCGGGGAAGGTTTTGGATGAGCAGTTCTTC.